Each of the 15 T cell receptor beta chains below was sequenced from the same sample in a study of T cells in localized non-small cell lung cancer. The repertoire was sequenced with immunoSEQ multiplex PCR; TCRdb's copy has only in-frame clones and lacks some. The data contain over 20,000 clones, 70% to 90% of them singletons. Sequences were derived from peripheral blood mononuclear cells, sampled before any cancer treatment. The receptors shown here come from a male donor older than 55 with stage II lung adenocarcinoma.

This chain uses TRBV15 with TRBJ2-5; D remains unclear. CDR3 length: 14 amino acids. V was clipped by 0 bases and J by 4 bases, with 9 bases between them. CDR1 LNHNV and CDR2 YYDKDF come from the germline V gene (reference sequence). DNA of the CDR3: TGTGCCACCAGCAGAGATCGATCCTCAGAGACCCAGTACTTC. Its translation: CATSRDRSSETQYF.

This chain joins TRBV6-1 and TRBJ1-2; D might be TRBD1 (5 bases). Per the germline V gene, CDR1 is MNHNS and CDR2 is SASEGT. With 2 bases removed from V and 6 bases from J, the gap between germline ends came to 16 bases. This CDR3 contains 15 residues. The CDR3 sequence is CASSEMWDGRDGYTF. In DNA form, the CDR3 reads TGTGCCAGCAGTGAAATGTGGGACGGGAGGGATGGCTACACCTTC.

In DNA form, the CDR3 reads TGTGCCAGCAGTGAAGTGCACGAGCAGTACTTC. Amino acids: CASSEVHEQYF. The J gene is TRBJ2-7, the V gene TRBV6-5, with D uncertain. Trimming cost V 5 bases and J 5 bases, with 7 bases left between them. The germline V gene has CDR1 MNHEY and CDR2 SVGAGI. The CDR3 is 11 residues long.

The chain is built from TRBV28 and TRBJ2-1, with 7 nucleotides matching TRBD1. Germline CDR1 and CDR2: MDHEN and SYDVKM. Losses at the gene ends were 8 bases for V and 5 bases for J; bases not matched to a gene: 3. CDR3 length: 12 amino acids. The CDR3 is CASHDRDNEQFF. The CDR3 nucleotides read TGTGCCAGCCACGACAGGGACAATGAGCAGTTCTTC.

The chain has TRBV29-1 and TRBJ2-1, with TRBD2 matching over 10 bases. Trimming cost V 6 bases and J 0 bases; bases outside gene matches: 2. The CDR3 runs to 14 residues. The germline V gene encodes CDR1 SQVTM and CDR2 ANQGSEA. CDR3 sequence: CSVPSGSSYNEQFF. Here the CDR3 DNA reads TGCAGCGTCCCTAGCGGGAGCTCCTACAATGAGCAGTTCTTC.

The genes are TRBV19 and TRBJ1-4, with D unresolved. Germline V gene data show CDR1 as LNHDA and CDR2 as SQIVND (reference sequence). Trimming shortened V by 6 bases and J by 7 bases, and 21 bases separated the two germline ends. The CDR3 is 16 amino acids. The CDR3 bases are TGTGCCAGTAGCCTCACACCGTGGGGTAATAGTGAAAAACTGTTTTTT. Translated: CASSLTPWGNSEKLFF.

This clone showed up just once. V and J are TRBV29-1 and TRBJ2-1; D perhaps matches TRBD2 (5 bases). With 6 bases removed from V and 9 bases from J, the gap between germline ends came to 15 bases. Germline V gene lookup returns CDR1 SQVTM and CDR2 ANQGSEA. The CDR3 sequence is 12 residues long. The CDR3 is CSVGVFSSEQFF. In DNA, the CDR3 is TGCAGCGTGGGAGTTTTTTCCAGTGAGCAGTTCTTC.

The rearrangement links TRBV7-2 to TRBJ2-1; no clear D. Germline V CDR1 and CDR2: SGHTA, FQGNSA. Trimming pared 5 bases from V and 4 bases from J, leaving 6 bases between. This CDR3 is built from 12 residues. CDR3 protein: CASSLLYNEQFF. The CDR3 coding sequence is TGTGCCAGCAGCCTACTTTACAATGAGCAGTTCTTC. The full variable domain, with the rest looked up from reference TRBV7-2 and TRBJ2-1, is GAGVSQSPSNKVTEKGKDVELRCDPISGHTALYWYRQSLGQGLEFLIYFQGNSAPDKSGLPSDRFSAERTGGSVSTLTIQRTQQEDSAVYLCASSLLYNEQFFGPGTRLTVL.

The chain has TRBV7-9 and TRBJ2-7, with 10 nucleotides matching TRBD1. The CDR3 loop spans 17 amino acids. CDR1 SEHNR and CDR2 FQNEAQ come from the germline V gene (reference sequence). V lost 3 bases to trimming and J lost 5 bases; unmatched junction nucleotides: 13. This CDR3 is CASSFDRGRGGSDEQYF. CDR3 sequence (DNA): TGTGCCAGCAGCTTCGACAGGGGGCGGGGAGGAAGCGACGAGCAGTACTTC.

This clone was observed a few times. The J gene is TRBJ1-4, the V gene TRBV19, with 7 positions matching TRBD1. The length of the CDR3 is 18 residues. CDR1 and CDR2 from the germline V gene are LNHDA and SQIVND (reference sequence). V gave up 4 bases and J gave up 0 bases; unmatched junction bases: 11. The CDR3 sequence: CASSNRGNLIATNEKLFF. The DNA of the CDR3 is TGTGCCAGTAGTAACAGGGGAAACCTAATTGCAACTAATGAAAAACTGTTTTTT.

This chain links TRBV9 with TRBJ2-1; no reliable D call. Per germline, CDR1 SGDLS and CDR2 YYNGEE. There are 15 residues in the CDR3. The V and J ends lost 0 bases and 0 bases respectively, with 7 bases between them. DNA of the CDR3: TGTGCCAGCAGCGTAGTTAAGGCCTCCTACAATGAGCAGTTCTTC. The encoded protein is CASSVVKASYNEQFF.

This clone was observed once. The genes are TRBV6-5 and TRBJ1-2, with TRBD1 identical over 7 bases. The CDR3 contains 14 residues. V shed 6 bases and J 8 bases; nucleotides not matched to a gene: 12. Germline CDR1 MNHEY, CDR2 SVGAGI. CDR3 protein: CASSYGQEAEGYTF. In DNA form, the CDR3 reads TGTGCCAGCAGCTACGGACAGGAAGCAGAAGGCTACACCTTC.

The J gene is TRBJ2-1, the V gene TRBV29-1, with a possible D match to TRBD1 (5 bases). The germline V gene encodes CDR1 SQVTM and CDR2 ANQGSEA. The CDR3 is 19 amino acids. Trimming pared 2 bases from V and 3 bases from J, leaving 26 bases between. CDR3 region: CSVEFMAGRRRSGYNEQFF. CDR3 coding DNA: TGCAGCGTTGAATTCATGGCAGGGCGTCGAAGGTCGGGCTACAATGAGCAGTTCTTC.

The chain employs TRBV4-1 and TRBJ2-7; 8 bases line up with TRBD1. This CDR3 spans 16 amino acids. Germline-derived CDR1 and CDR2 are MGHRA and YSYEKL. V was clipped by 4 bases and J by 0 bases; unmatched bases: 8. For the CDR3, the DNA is TGCGCCAGCAGCCCAGAACCGGGACAGGCCTCCTACGAGCAGTACTTC. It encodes CASSPEPGQASYEQYF.

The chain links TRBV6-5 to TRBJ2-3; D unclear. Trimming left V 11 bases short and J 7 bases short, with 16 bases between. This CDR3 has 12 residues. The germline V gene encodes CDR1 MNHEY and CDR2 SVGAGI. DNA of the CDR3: TGTGCCGCTAGTCCGGACCCCTATACGCAGTATTTT. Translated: CAASPDPYTQYF.